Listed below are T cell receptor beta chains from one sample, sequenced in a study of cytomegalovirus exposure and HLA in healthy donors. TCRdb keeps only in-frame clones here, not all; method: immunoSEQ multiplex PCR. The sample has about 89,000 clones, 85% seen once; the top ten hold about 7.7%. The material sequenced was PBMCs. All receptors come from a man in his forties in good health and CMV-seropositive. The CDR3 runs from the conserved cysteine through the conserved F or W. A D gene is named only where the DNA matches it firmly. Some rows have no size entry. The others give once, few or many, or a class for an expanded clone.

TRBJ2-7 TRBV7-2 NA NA CASSLDAASPYEQYF TGTGCCAGCAGCTTAGACGCCGCGTCCCCCTACGAGCAGTACTTC
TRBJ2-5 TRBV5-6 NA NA CASSLDIRTGKQETQYF TGTGCCAGCAGCTTGGATATTCGGACTGGGAAACAAGAGACCCAGTACTTC
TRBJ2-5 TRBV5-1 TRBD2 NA CASSFSGEGETQYF TGCGCCAGCAGCTTTAGCGGGGAGGGGGAGACCCAGTACTTC
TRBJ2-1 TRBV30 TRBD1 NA CAWRTGGNKFF TGTGCCTGGAGGACAGGGGGCAATAAGTTCTTC
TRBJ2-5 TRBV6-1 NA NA CASSRDLGGWTQYF TGTGCCAGCAGTCGGGACTTGGGTGGGTGGACCCAGTACTTC
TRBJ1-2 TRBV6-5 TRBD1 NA CASRKGTVRDGYTF TGTGCCAGCAGAAAAGGGACAGTCCGGGATGGCTACACCTTC
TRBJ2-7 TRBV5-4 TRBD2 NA CASSGSGGGLDEQYF TGTGCCAGCAGCGGGTCCGGCGGGGGGCTAGACGAGCAGTACTTC
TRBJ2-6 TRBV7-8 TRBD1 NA CASSARGGTGANVLTF TGTGCCAGCAGCGCGAGAGGGGGCACTGGGGCCAACGTCCTGACTTTC
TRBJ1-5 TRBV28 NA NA CASSLGFLSNQPQHF TGTGCCAGCAGTTTGGGCTTTCTAAGCAATCAGCCCCAGCATTTT
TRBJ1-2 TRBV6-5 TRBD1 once CASSYWDRSYGYTF TGTGCCAGCAGTTATTGGGACAGGTCCTATGGCTACACCTTC
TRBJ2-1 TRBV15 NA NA CATSRDGGNNEQFF TGTGCCACCAGCAGAGATGGGGGGAACAATGAGCAGTTCTTC
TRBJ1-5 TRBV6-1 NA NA CASSEVVEPGQPQHF TGTGCCAGCAGTGAAGTCGTTGAACCGGGGCAGCCCCAGCATTTT
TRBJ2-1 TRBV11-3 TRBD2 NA CASSFGLAAPYNEQFF TGTGCCAGCAGCTTTGGACTAGCGGCGCCCTACAATGAGCAGTTCTTC
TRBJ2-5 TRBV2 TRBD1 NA CASSPGTGETQYF TGTGCCAGCAGTCCCGGGACAGGGGAGACCCAGTACTTC
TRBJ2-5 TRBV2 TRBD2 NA CASSEERGLSETQYF TGTGCCAGCAGTGAGGAGCGGGGGCTGTCAGAGACCCAGTACTTC
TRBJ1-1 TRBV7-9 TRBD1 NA CASSSLDRGKMNTEAFF TGTGCCAGCAGCTCCCTCGACAGGGGAAAAATGAACACTGAAGCTTTCTTT
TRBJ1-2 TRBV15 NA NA CATSRDRLRGYTF TGTGCCACCAGCAGAGATCGGTTACGAGGCTACACCTTC
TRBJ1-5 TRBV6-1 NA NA CASSGDSYSNQPQHF TGTGCCAGCAGTGGAGACAGCTATAGCAATCAGCCCCAGCATTTT
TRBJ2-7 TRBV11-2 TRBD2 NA CASTLAGGCEQYF TGTGCCAGCACGCTAGCGGGAGGGTGTGAGCAGTACTTC
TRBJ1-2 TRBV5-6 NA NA CASSLGARFGYTF TGTGCCAGCAGCTTGGGGGCCAGGTTTGGCTACACCTTC
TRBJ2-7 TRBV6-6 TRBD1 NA CASSSNAGQGGYEQYF TGTGCCAGCAGTAGCAACGCCGGACAGGGGGGGTACGAGCAGTACTTC
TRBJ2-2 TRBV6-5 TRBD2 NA CASSIAGGQTGELFF TGTGCCAGCAGCATAGCGGGGGGGCAAACCGGGGAGCTGTTTTTT
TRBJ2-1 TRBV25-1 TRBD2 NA CASSGPGLANEQFF TGTGCCAGCAGTGGCCCGGGACTAGCCAATGAGCAGTTCTTC
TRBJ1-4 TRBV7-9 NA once CASSRLSYATNEKLFF TGTGCCAGCAGCCGCCTCAGTTACGCAACTAATGAAAAACTGTTTTTT
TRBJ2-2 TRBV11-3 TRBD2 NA CASSLDISGANTGELFF TGTGCCAGCAGCTTAGATATTAGCGGGGCGAACACCGGGGAGCTGTTTTTT
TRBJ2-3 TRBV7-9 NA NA CASSSLSDTQYF TGTGCCAGCAGCTCCCTTTCAGATACGCAGTATTTT
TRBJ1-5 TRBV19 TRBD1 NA CASRGQGNSNQPQHF TGTGCCAGTAGGGGACAGGGGAATAGCAATCAGCCCCAGCATTTT
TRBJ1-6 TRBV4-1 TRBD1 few CASSQDPDRVISPLHF TGCGCCAGCAGCCAAGATCCCGACAGGGTAATTTCACCCCTCCACTTT
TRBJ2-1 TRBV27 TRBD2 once CASSSPLAGEGNEQFF TGTGCCAGCAGTTCCCCGCTAGCGGGAGAGGGCAATGAGCAGTTCTTC
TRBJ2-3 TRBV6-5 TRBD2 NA CASSYLAGRAADTQYF TGTGCCAGCAGTTACCTAGCGGGAAGGGCAGCAGATACGCAGTATTTT
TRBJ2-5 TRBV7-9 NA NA CASSPEIWDYQETQYF TGTGCCAGCAGCCCAGAGATATGGGACTACCAAGAGACCCAGTACTTC
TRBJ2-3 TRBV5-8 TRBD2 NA CASSYEGGLVRVGSTDTQYF TGTGCCAGCAGCTACGAGGGGGGACTAGTGAGAGTCGGCAGCACAGATACGCAGTATTTT
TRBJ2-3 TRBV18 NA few CASSPPSGVADTQYF TGTGCCAGCTCACCACCATCAGGCGTCGCAGATACGCAGTATTTT
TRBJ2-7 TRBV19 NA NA CASRRAGRSDEQYF TGTGCCAGTAGGCGGGCGGGGAGATCGGACGAGCAGTACTTC
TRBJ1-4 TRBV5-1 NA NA CASSLAAGRENEKLFF TGCGCCAGCAGCTTGGCGGCAGGCAGGGAAAATGAAAAACTGTTTTTT
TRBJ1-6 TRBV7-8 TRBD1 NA CASSSPRQGSNSPLHF TGTGCCAGCAGCTCGCCAAGACAGGGATCGAATTCACCCCTCCACTTT
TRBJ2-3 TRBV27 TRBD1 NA CASSFKRQGKAADTQYF TGTGCCAGCAGTTTCAAACGACAGGGGAAAGCGGCAGATACGCAGTATTTT